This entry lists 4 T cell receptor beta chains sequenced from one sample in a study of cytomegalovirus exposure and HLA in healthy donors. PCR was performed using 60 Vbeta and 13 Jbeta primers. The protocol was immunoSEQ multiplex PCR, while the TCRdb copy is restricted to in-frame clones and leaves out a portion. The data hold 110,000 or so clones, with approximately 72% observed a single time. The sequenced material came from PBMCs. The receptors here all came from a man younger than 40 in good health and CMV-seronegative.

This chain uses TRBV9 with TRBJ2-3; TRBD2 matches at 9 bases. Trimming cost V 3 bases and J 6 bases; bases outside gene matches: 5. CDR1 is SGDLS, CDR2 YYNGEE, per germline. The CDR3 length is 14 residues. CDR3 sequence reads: CASSGVAGADTQYF. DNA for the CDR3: TGTGCCAGCAGCGGCGTAGCGGGGGCGGATACGCAGTATTTT.

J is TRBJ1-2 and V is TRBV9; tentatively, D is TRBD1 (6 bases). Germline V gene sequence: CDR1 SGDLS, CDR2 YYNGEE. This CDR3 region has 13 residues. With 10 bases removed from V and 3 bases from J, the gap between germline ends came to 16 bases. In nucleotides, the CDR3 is TGTGCCTCTGTGACCCAGGGGCACTATGGCTACACCTTC. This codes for CASVTQGHYGYTF.

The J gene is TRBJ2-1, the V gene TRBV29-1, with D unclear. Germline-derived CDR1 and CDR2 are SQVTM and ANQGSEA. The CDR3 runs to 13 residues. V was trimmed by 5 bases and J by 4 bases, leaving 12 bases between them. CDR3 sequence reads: CSVRADTYNEQFF. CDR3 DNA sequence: TGCAGCGTTCGTGCTGATACTTACAATGAGCAGTTCTTC.

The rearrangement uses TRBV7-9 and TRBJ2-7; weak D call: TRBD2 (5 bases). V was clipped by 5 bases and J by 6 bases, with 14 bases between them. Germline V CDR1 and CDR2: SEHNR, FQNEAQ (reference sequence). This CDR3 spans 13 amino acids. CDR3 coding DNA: TGTGCCAGCAGCCCTCGGACCCGGGGCGAGCAGTACTTC. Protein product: CASSPRTRGEQYF.